Presented here are 27 T cell receptor beta chains from one specimen sequenced in a study of metastatic and nonmetastatic thyroid tumors. MiXCR was used by TCRdb to re-call the PCR reads. This sample carries 20,000 to 25,000 clones, roughly 24% of them seen once, and the ten largest clones take 5.5% to 6.5%. Treatment of any kind had been given to no patient before thyroid surgery. What was sequenced was tumor tissue. All receptors come from a female donor with papillary thyroid cancer or a benign thyroid nodule (not recorded which). Some clones in this sample may be carry-over from other donors' samples.

The V gene is TRBV6-1, the J gene TRBJ1-5; D is uncertain. The CDR3 sequence is 10 residues long. The germline V gene has CDR1 MNHNS and CDR2 SASEGT. Trimming removed 10 bases at V and 11 bases at J, with 12 bases between. The CDR3 loop reads CANPRKTQHF. The CDR3 coding sequence is TGTGCCAACCCACGGAAGACCCAGCATTTT.

The chain joins TRBV30 to TRBJ1-2; 12 bases are a match to TRBD1. Germline CDR1 and CDR2: GTSNPN and SVGIG (reference sequence). Trimming cost V 8 bases and J 3 bases; bases outside gene matches: 13. This CDR3 region has 16 residues. CDR3: CANHPGTGGQDYGYTF. As DNA, the CDR3 is TGTGCCAATCACCCCGGGACAGGGGGCCAGGACTATGGCTACACCTTC.

This clone was seen a few times. A much larger clonotype is one base distant, so this may be a read error. Other DNA sequences within the sample encode an identical CDR3. The chain couples TRBV20-1 to TRBJ2-5; D uncertain. Germline CDR1 and CDR2: DFQATT and SNEGSKA (reference sequence). This CDR3 spans 11 amino acids. CDR3 sequence reads: CSARHQETQYF. CDR3 coding DNA: TGCAGTGCTAGACACCAAGAGACACAGTACTTC.

V and J are TRBV30 and TRBJ2-7, with TRBD2 as a possible D gene (5 bases). With 2 bases removed from V and 3 bases from J, the gap between germline ends came to 14 bases. In germline, CDR1 is GTSNPN, CDR2 SVGIG (reference sequence). This CDR3 has 14 residues. This CDR3 is CAWSRGGLNYEQYF. The CDR3 DNA reads TGTGCCTGGAGTCGGGGTGGACTTAACTACGAGCAGTACTTC.

This clone was picked up many times. The chain couples TRBV20-1 to TRBJ2-5; possible D gene TRBD1, 6 bases. Germline values: CDR1 DFQATT, CDR2 SNEGSKA (reference sequence). V was pared by 3 bases and J by 7 bases, with 12 bases between. The CDR3 sequence is 12 residues long. CDR3 region: CSARGHQSTQYF. The DNA for the CDR3 is TGCAGTGCTAGGGGACACCAGTCGACCCAGTACTTC.

This clone has more than one count but fewer than ten. The chain employs TRBV12-3 or TRBV12-4 and TRBJ2-7; D gene unclear. V was trimmed by 4 bases and J by 1 base, leaving 8 bases between them. The CDR3 totals 13 residues. The CDR3 loop is CASSSIRSYEQYF. In DNA form, the CDR3 reads TGTGCCAGCAGTTCAATCAGATCCTACGAGCAGTACTTC.

This chain links TRBV5-1 with TRBJ2-1; 13 positions agree with TRBD2. CDR1 and CDR2 (germline): SGHRS, YFSETQ. The CDR3 spans 15 residues. With 3 bases clipped from V and 6 bases from J, the junction kept 3 bases outside the gene matches. CDR3 DNA: TGCGCCAGCAGCTCGGGACTAGCGGGATTCAATGAGCAGTTCTTC. Translated, it gives CASSSGLAGFNEQFF.

There are many counts of this clone. This CDR3 is also generated by other DNA sequences in the sample. V usage is TRBV28 and J usage is TRBJ2-7; D unresolved. Germline loops: CDR1 MDHEN, CDR2 SYDVKM. This CDR3 region has 12 residues. Trimming removed 2 bases at V and 2 bases at J, with 4 bases between. This CDR3 is CASSLGTYEQYF. The DNA for the CDR3 is TGTGCCAGCAGTTTAGGTACCTACGAGCAGTACTTC.

Turning to this clone: Possible read error: a much larger clone is one base away. Other DNA variants within this sample encode the same CDR3. The chain carries TRBV29-1 and TRBJ2-7, with D perhaps matching TRBD2 (5 bases). CDR1 is SQVTM, CDR2 ANQGSEA, per germline. CDR3 length equals 16 residues. Trimming left V 0 bases short and J 3 bases short, with 18 bases between. CDR3 protein: CSVEDRISGRSYEQYF. The CDR3 bases are TGCAGCGTTGAAGATAGAATCAGCGGTAGGAGCTACGAGCAGTACTTC.

This clone appeared many times. This chain connects TRBV27 to TRBJ1-2; TRBD1 matches 10 bases. The V gene end was trimmed by 5 bases and the J gene end by 8 bases; junction bases not matched to a gene: 8. CDR1 is MNHEY, CDR2 SMNVEV, per germline (reference sequence). The CDR3 runs 14 residues. The CDR3 loop reads CASSLRQGARGYTF. The DNA of the CDR3 is TGTGCCAGCAGTCTCCGACAGGGGGCGCGGGGCTACACCTTC.

This clone was counted a few times. The J gene is TRBJ2-1, the V gene TRBV11-1; TRBD1 matches 8 bases. J lost 4 bases, V lost 6 bases, and 8 bases had no gene match. Per the germline V gene, CDR1 is SGHAT and CDR2 is FQDESV (reference sequence). The CDR3 extends over 15 amino acids. This chain's CDR3 is CASRGQGQAYNEQFF. The CDR3 bases are TGTGCCAGCAGGGGTCAGGGACAGGCATACAATGAGCAGTTCTTC.

This clone occurred many times. This chain joins TRBV3-1 and TRBJ2-1; D is undetermined. Trimming took off 3 bases at V and 4 bases at J, with 22 bases between the two ends. There are 18 residues in the CDR3. Germline CDR1 is LGHDT and CDR2 is YNNKEL (reference sequence). The CDR3 spells CASSHKVANTARYNEQFF. In nucleotides, the CDR3 is TGTGCCAGCAGCCACAAGGTCGCAAACACTGCCCGGTACAATGAGCAGTTCTTC.

This clone has at least ten counts. V usage is TRBV11-2 and J usage is TRBJ2-1, with D unresolved. Trimming took 3 bases from V and 9 from J, leaving 9 bases between them. The V gene's germline CDR1 is SGHAT and CDR2 FQNNGV. This CDR3 spans 12 amino acids. CDR3: CASSFSEGEQFF. The DNA for the CDR3 is TGTGCCAGCAGCTTTAGTGAAGGTGAGCAGTTCTTC.

As to this clone: A much larger clone differs from this one at a single base, so this may be a read error. Additional DNA sequences in this sample encode the identical CDR3. The chain joins TRBV29-1 to TRBJ2-1, with 11 bases that match TRBD2. Germline V lookup: CDR1 SQVTM, CDR2 ANQGSEA. The CDR3 spans 14 residues. Written as DNA, the CDR3 is TGCAGCGCAAGACTAGCGGGATCGTACAATGAGCAGCTCTTC. As protein: CSARLAGSYNEQLF.

The chain links TRBV11-2 to TRBJ2-3; 9 bases fit TRBD2. Germline CDR1 reads SGHAT; CDR2 reads FQNNGV. The V gene end was trimmed by 5 bases and the J gene end by 6 bases; junction bases not matched to a gene: 12. The CDR3 consists of 16 residues. The CDR3 loop is CASSPPPGGRDDTQYF. The CDR3 coding sequence is TGTGCCAGCAGCCCCCCCCCCGGCGGGAGGGACGATACGCAGTATTTT.

This clone is termed medium-sized. V usage is TRBV13 and J usage is TRBJ1-1; 7 bases are shared with TRBD1. The CDR3 is 15 amino acids. Germline CDR1 and CDR2: PRHDT and FYEKMQ (reference sequence). V gave up 4 bases and J gave up 7 bases; unmatched junction bases: 12. CDR3: CASSSHRGWGGEAFF. Written as DNA, the CDR3 is TGTGCCAGCAGCTCGCACAGGGGCTGGGGGGGTGAAGCTTTCTTT.

J is TRBJ2-1 and V is TRBV20-1; no reliable D call. The V and J ends lost 8 bases and 0 bases respectively, with 11 bases between them. Germline loops: CDR1 DFQATT, CDR2 SNEGSKA (reference sequence). CDR3 length: 13 amino acids. The CDR3 DNA is TGCAGTCCGAGAAGACCCTCCTACAATGAGCAGTTCTTC. Its protein is CSPRRPSYNEQFF.

Relative to its sample, this clone is medium-sized. The gene calls are TRBV3-1 and TRBJ2-3; TRBD2 matches 7 bases. The CDR3 extends over 14 amino acids. V gave up 4 bases and J gave up 2 bases; unmatched junction bases: 3. CDR1 and CDR2 from the germline V gene are LGHDT and YNNKEL (reference sequence). The CDR3 is CASSPRDYTDTQYF. CDR3 nucleotides: TGTGCCAGCAGCCCCCGGGACTACACAGATACGCAGTATTTT.

A few counts support this clone. This CDR3 is CASSEGPDRVDGYTF. The CDR3 DNA sequence: TGTGCCAGCAGTGAAGGACCAGACAGGGTTGACGGCTACACCTTC. The chain employs TRBV6-4 and TRBJ1-2; 7 bases are a match to TRBD1. Germline V gene lookup returns CDR1 MRHNA and CDR2 SNTAGT. The CDR3 is made up of 15 amino acids. J lost 8 bases, V lost 3 bases, and 12 bases had no gene match.

V gene TRBV11-3 combines with J gene TRBJ2-7, with no clear D. CDR1 is SGHNT and CDR2 is YENEEA in the germline V gene. This CDR3 spans 15 amino acids. V lost 5 bases, J lost 0 bases, and 14 bases lay in between. The CDR3 loop is CASSPGLISSYEQYF. In DNA form, the CDR3 reads TGTGCCAGCAGCCCCGGATTAATCAGCTCCTACGAGCAGTACTTC.

This clone occurred a few times. The CDR3 DNA sequence: TGTGCCAGTAAACCTCGACATCTTGACAATCAGCCCCAGCATTTT. Translated: CASKPRHLDNQPQHF. The chain has TRBV5-3 and TRBJ1-5; D call uncertain. TRBV5-3 is an ORF for which the function is uncertain. The CDR3 loop spans 15 amino acids. The V and J ends lost 8 bases and 3 bases respectively, with 18 bases between them.

This clone was found many times. A single base separates this from a much larger clone, so it may be a read error. This chain links TRBV6-5 with TRBJ2-5, with 8 bases lining up with TRBD1. CDR3 length: 17 residues. Trimming removed 2 bases from V and 3 bases from J; junction bases left unmatched: 11. Germline V gene sequence: CDR1 MNHEY, CDR2 SVGAGI. The DNA for the CDR3 is TGTGCCAGCAGTTACGCAACACCGGGGACAGGAGAAGAGACCCAGTACTTC. It codes for CASSYATPGTGEETQYF.

This clone has a handful of counts. CDR3 coding DNA: TGTGCCAGCAGTTACACGGGGATCTCTGGAAACACCATATATTTT. It codes for CASSYTGISGNTIYF. The chain links TRBV6-2 or TRBV6-3 to TRBJ1-3; no clear D. The CDR3 loop spans 15 amino acids. The V and J ends lost 2 bases and 0 bases respectively, with 8 bases between them. The germline V gene encodes CDR1 MNHEY and CDR2 SVGEGT.

This clone was picked up many times. The gene calls are TRBV18 and TRBJ1-6; 8 nucleotides line up with TRBD1. This CDR3 region has 16 residues. The V and J ends lost 3 bases and 9 bases, in that order; junction bases with no gene match: 10. Per the germline V gene, CDR1 is KGHSH and CDR2 is LQKENI. CDR3 amino acids: CASSPPSGQDGSPLHF. CDR3 sequence (DNA): TGTGCCAGCTCACCGCCGTCGGGACAGGACGGTTCACCCCTCCACTTT.

This clone showed up just once. The chain uses TRBV4-2 and TRBJ1-1, with D perhaps matching TRBD1 (5 bases). The CDR3 spans 15 residues. Deletions cut 1 base from V and 7 bases from J, with 16 bases between. The germline gives CDR1 LGHNA, CDR2 YNFKEQ. The CDR3 region is CASSQVWEGDNEAFF. The CDR3 DNA reads as TGTGCCAGCAGCCAAGTGTGGGAAGGGGATAATGAAGCTTTCTTT.

This clone was counted many times. The chain links TRBV7-3 to TRBJ2-3; 8 nucleotides agree with TRBD2. J was trimmed by 4 bases and V by 1 base; bases with no gene match: 7. The CDR3 has 16 amino acids. Per germline, CDR1 SGHTA and CDR2 FQGTGA. The CDR3 coding sequence is TGTGCCAGCAGCTTAAGTCCAGCGGGGGCCCCAGATACGCAGTATTTT. Its protein is CASSLSPAGAPDTQYF.

This clone is labeled as medium-sized. The chain combines TRBV6-2 or TRBV6-3 with TRBJ1-1; D call uncertain. V lost 5 bases and J 1 base, leaving 8 bases between the germline ends. The CDR3 is 13 residues long. Germline lookup yields CDR1 MNHEY and CDR2 SVGEGT. The CDR3 loop is CASSRVRNTEAFF. The CDR3 nucleotides read TGTGCCAGCAGTCGAGTCCGGAACACTGAAGCTTTCTTT.